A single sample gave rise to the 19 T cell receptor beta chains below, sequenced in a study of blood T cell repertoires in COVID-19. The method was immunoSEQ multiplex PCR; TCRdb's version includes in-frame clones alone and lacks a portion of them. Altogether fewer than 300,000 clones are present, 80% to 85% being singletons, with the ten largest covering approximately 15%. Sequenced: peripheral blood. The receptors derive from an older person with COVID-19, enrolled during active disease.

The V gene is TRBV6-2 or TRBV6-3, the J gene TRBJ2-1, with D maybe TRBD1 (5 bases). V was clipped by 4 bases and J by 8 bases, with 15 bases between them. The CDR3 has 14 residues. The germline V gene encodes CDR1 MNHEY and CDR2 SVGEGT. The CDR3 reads CASSSAGKIDEQFF. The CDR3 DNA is TGTGCCAGCAGTTCTGCAGGGAAGATAGATGAGCAGTTCTTC.

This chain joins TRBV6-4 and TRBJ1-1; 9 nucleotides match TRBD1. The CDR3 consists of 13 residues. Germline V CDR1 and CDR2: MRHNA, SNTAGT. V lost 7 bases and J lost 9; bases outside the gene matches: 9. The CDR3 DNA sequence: TGTGCCAGCAACCGACAGGGGGAGAGTAAAGCTTTCTTT. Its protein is CASNRQGESKAFF.

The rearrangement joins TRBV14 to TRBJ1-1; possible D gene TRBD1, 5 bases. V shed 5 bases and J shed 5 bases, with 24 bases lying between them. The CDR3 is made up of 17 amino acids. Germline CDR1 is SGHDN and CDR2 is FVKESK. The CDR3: CASSKGLGVSSKTEAFF. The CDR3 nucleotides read TGTGCCAGCAGCAAAGGCCTAGGGGTAAGTTCGAAGACTGAAGCTTTCTTT.

Here the CDR3 reads CASSFGRVTDTQYF. CDR3 sequence (DNA): TGTGCCAGCAGTTTCGGTAGAGTCACAGATACGCAGTATTTT. The V gene is TRBV28, the J gene TRBJ2-3, with unresolved D. The CDR3 length is 14 residues. CDR1 and CDR2 (germline): MDHEN, SYDVKM. Deletions cut 3 bases from V and 2 bases from J, with 9 bases between.

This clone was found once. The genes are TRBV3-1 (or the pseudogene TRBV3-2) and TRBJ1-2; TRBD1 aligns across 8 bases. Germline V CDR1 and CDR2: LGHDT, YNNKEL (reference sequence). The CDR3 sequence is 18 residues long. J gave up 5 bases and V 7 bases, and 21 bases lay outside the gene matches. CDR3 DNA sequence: TGTGCCAGCATCGATTACGGGACAGGAGTAGGGTTTGGGTATGGCTACACCTTC. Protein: CASIDYGTGVGFGYGYTF.

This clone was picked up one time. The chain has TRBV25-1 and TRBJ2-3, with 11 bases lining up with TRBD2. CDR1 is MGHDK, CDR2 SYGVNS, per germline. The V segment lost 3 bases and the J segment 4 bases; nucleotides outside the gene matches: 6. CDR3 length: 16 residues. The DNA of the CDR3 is TGTGCCAGCAGTGACCCACTAGCGGGAGTTGCAGATACGCAGTATTTT. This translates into CASSDPLAGVADTQYF. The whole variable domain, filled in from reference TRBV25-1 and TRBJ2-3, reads EADIYQTPRYLVIGTGKKITLECSQTMGHDKMYWYQQDPGMELHLIHYSYGVNSTEKGDLSSESTVSRIRTEHFPLTLESARPSHTSQYLCASSDPLAGVADTQYFGPGTRLTVL.

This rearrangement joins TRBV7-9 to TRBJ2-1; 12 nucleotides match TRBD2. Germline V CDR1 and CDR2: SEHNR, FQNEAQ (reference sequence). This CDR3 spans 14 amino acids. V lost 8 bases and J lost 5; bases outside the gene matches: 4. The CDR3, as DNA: TGTGCCAGCCAAGGGACTAGCGGGCACAATGAGCAGTTCTTC. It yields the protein CASQGTSGHNEQFF.

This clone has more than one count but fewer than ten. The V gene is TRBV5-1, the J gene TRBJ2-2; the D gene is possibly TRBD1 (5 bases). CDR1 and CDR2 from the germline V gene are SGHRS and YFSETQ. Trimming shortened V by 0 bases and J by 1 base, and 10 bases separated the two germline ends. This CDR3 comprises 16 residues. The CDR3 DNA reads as TGCGCCAGCAGCTTGGATGGGCAGGGGAACACCGGGGAGCTGTTTTTT. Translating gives CASSLDGQGNTGELFF. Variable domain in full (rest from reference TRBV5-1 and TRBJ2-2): KAGVTQTPRYLIKTRGQQVTLSCSPISGHRSVSWYQQTPGQGLQFLFEYFSETQRNKGNFPGRFSGRQFSNSRSEMNVSTLELGDSALYLCASSLDGQGNTGELFFGEGSRLTVL.

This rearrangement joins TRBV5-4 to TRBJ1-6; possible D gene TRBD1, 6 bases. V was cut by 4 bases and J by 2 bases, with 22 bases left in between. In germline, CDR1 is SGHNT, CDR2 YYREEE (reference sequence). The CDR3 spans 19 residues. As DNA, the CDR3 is TGTGCCAGCAGCCCTTCCCAGGGGATTTCCGGGACCTATAATTCACCCCTCCACTTT. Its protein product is CASSPSQGISGTYNSPLHF.

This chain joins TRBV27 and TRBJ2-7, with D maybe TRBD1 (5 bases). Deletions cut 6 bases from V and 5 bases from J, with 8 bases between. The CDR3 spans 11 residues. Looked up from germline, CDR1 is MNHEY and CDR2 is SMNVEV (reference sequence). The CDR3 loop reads CASSQGNEQYF. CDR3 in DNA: TGTGCCAGCAGCCAGGGAAACGAGCAGTACTTC.

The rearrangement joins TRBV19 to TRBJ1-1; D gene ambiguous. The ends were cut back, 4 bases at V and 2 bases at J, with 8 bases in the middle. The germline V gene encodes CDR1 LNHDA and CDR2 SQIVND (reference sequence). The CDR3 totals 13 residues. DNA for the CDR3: TGTGCCAGTAGTAACCAGTTTAACACTGAAGCTTTCTTT. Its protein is CASSNQFNTEAFF.

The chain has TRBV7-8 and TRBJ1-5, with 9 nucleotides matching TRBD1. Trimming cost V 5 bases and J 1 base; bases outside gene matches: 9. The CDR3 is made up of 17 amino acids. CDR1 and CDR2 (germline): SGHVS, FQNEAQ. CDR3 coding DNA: TGTGCCAGCAGCCTCAAAAGGACAGGGGCCAGCAATCAGCCCCAGCATTTT. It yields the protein CASSLKRTGASNQPQHF.

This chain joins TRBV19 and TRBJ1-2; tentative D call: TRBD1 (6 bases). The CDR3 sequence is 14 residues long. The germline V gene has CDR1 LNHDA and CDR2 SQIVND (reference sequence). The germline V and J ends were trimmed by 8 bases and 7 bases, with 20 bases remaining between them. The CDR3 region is CASHSTDSKGGYTF. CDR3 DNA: TGTGCCAGTCACTCTACGGACAGTAAAGGTGGCTACACCTTC.

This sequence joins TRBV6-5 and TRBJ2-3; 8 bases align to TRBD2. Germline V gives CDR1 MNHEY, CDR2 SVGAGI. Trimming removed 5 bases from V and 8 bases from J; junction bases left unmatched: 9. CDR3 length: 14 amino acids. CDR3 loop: CASSMVAGTGTQYF. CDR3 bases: TGTGCCAGCAGTATGGTAGCGGGGACTGGTACGCAGTATTTT.

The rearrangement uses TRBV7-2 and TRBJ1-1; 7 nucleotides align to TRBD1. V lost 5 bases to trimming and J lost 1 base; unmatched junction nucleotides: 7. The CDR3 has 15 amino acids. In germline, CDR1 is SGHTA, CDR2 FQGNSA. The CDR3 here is CASSPGDSRNTEAFF. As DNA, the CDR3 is TGTGCCAGCAGCCCTGGGGACAGCCGGAACACTGAAGCTTTCTTT.

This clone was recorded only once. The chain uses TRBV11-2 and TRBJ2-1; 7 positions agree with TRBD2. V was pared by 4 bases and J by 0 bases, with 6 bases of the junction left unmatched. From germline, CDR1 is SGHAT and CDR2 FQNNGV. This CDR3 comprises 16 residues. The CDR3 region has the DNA TGTGCCAGCAGCTACCGACTAGCCAGCTCCTACAATGAGCAGTTCTTC. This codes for CASSYRLASSYNEQFF.

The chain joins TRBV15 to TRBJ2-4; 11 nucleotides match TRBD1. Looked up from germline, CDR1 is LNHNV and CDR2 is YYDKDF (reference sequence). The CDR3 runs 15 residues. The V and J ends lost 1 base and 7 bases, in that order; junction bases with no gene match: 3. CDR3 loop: CATSRAGTGGNIQYF. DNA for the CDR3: TGTGCCACCAGCAGAGCCGGGACAGGGGGGAACATTCAGTACTTC.

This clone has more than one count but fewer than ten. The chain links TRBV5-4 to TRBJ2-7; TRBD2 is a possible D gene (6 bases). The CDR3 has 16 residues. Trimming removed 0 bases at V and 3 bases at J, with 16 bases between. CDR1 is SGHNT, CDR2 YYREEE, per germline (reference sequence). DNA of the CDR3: TGTGCCAGCAGCTTGGAGTCCGGAGCCGGGGGCTACGAGCAGTACTTC. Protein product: CASSLESGAGGYEQYF.

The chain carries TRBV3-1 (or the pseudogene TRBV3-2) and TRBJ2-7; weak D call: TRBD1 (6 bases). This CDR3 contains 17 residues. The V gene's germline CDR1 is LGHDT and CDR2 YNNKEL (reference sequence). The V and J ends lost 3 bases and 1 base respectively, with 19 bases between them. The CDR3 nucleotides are TGTGCCAGCAGCCACATAACAGGGTACCGCATTTCCTACGAGCAGTACTTC. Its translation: CASSHITGYRISYEQYF.